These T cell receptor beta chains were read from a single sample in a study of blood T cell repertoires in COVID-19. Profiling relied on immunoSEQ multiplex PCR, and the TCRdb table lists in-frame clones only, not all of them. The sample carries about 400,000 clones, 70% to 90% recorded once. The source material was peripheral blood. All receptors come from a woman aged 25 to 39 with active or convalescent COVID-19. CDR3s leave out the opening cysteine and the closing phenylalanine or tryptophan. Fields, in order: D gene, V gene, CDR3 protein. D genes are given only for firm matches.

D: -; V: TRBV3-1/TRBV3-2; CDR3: ASSQVSNEQF
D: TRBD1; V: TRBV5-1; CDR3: ASSLKGGSGTGELF
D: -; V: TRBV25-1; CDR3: ASSVSEITVQF
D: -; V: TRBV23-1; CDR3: ASSPRLAEHTNTGELF
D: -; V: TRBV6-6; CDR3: ASSSYQGNRNSPLH
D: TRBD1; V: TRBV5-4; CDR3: ASSNGQGTNTEAF
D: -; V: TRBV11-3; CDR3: ASSLAPQGAEAF
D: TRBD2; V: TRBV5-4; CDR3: ASSGGSGRSGYNEQF
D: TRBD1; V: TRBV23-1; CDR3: ASSQFWDRANTEAF
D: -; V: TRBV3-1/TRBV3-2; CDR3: ASSQDSGGGNYGYT
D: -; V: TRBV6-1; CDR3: ASSELPADYYGYT
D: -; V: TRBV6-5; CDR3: ASSYNPQGGYT
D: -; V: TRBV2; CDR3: ASSGHPGMEKLF
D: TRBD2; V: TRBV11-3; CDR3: ASSPGIAGEETQY
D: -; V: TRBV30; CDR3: AWRRGRYLEGSYNEQF
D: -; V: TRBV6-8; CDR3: ASSHQLGVGELF
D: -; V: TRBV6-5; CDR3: ASRRGGGQTDTQY
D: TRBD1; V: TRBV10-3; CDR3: AISRDRGYTEAF
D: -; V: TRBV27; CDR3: ASSLTPMNTEAF
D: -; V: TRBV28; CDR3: ASSDMVEGGNYGYT
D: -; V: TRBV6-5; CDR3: ASQKGWDGYT
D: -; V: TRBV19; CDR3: ASSKTGIDTGELF
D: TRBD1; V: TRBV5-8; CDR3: ASSSGTGGSGTQY
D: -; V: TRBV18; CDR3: ASSPEGKANYGYT
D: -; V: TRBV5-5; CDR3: ASSLAMRPGEKLF
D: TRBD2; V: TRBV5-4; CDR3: ASSLGGLAGSTDTQY
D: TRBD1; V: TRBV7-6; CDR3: ASSLSKDRTSSEGSPLH
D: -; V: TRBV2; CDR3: ASMGPNFLNQPQH
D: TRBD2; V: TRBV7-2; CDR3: ASSLSPSGPGTQY
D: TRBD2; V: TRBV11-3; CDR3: ASSLGGGPYNEQF
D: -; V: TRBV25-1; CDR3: ASCGTGNFNSPLH
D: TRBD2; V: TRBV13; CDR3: ASSLGDYEEQY
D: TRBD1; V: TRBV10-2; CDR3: ASRDRDILDEKLF
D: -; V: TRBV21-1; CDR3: ASRNHGLAGRRGETQY
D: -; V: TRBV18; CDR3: ASSPDSSYGYT
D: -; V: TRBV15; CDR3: ATSYGGTNTGELF
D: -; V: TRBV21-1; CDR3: ASSTRPGTPNTGELF
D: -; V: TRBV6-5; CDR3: ASSYSSQATFRGYT
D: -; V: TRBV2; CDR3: ASSVSQDTEAF
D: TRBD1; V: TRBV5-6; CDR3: ASSLVAGGDFNYGYT
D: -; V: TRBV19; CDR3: ASSTTRYETQY
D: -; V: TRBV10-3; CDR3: AISGTQGSSGNTIY
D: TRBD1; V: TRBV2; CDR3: ASNDASGTGSPIQF
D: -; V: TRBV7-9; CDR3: ASSWGGVVNTEAF
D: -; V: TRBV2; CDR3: ASSEEEGYNSPLH
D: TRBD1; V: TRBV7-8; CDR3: ASSPGGIDYGYT
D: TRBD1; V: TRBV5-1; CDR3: ASSLQGAERETQY
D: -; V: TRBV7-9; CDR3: ASSPTPQNTEAF
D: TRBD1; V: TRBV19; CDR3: ATSLRDSPSYGYT
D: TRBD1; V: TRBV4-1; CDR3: ASSQEQRQGYEKLF
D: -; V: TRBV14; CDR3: ASSQEGIREAF
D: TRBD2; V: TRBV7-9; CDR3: ASSLTSGGYNEQF
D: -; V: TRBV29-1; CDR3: SVVGGTATDTQY
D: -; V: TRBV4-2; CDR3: ASSQDWQSGQPQH
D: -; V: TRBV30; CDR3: AWSVRGLFIFGYT
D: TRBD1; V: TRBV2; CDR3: ASSRRGGDYYNEQF
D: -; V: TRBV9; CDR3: ASSVETVPYEQY
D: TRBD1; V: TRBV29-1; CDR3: SGGQAMNTEAF